A single sample is the source of the 21 T cell receptor beta chains below, sequenced in a study of T cell responses to AZD1222 COVID-19 vaccine. Profiled with immunoSEQ multiplex PCR; TCRdb holds only in-frame clones, not every one. The sample records 90,000 to 150,000 clones, approximately 90% being singletons. This specimen consisted of peripheral blood, obtained 28 days after the second AZD1222 dose. Receptors were obtained from an adult who received the AZD1222 COVID-19 vaccine.

The chain uses TRBV4-2 and TRBJ2-1, with D tentatively TRBD2 (6 bases). The germline V gene has CDR1 LGHNA and CDR2 YNFKEQ. V dropped 4 bases and J dropped 5 bases, with 15 bases sitting between them. The CDR3 has 15 amino acids. The CDR3, as DNA: TGTGCCAGCAGCCGGAGTACCGGGACTGACAATGAGCAGTTCTTC. Translating gives CASSRSTGTDNEQFF.

This chain uses TRBV12-3 or TRBV12-4 with TRBJ1-2; D is perhaps TRBD1 (6 bases). V lost 5 bases to trimming and J lost 6 bases, with 13 bases between them. The CDR3 is 13 amino acids. The CDR3 DNA sequence: TGTGCCAGCAGTCCGACAGGCACGAATGGCTACACCTTC. This translates into CASSPTGTNGYTF.

The chain couples TRBV2 to TRBJ1-5; weak D call: TRBD1 (6 bases). V gave up 7 bases and J gave up 2 bases, with 12 bases separating them. The CDR3 is made up of 14 amino acids. Germline V gene sequence: CDR1 SNHLY, CDR2 FYNNEI. The CDR3: CASTGGGGNQPQHF. The CDR3 DNA reads as TGTGCCAGCACCGGGGGGGGCGGCAATCAGCCCCAGCATTTT.

This sequence joins TRBV19 and TRBJ2-2; the match to TRBD2 covers 13 bases. The length of the CDR3 is 15 residues. The trim removed 4 bases at V and 6 bases at J, leaving 2 bases unmatched. Per the germline V gene, CDR1 is LNHDA and CDR2 is SQIVND (reference sequence). The CDR3 coding sequence is TGTGCCAGTAGTAGACTAGCGGGGGGCGCCGGGGAGCTGTTTTTT. This gives the protein CASSRLAGGAGELFF.

The rearrangement uses TRBV18 and TRBJ1-2; no clear D. Looked up from germline, CDR1 is KGHSH and CDR2 is LQKENI. The ends were cut back, 6 bases at V and 6 bases at J, with 8 bases in the middle. This CDR3 spans 11 amino acids. CDR3 bases: TGTGCCAGCTCCTGGAGTCATGGCTACACCTTC. It translates to CASSWSHGYTF.

J is TRBJ1-4 and V is TRBV4-3; D might be TRBD1 (6 bases). Deletions cut 2 bases from V and 3 bases from J, with 10 bases between. This CDR3 comprises 15 residues. CDR1 LGHNA and CDR2 YSLEER come from the germline V gene. The CDR3 here is CASSQRDTSNEKLFF. The CDR3 DNA follows: TGCGCCAGCAGCCAACGGGACACCTCTAATGAAAAACTGTTTTTT.

This clone turned up a few times. The chain joins TRBV4-3 to TRBJ1-2; D unresolved. Germline V gene data show CDR1 as LGHNA and CDR2 as YSLEER. Trimming stripped 0 bases from V and 4 bases from J, with 9 bases between. CDR3 length: 14 amino acids. The CDR3 loop reads CASSQDNPGYGYTF. The CDR3 region has the DNA TGCGCCAGCAGCCAAGATAACCCAGGCTATGGCTACACCTTC.

The CDR3 DNA reads as TGTGCCAGCAGTACGACTACGGTGAACACTGAAGCTTTCTTT. This codes for CASSTTTVNTEAFF. The genes are TRBV6-2 or TRBV6-3 and TRBJ1-1; D not resolved. This CDR3 region has 14 residues. Between the trimmed V and J ends, which lost 5 bases and 0 bases, there was a span of 10 bases. CDR1 MNHEY and CDR2 SVGEGT come from the germline V gene.

This clone was seen more than once but under ten times. The chain combines TRBV25-1 with TRBJ2-2; perhaps TRBD1 as D (5 bases). This CDR3 has 15 residues. V gave up 2 bases and J gave up 3 bases, with 10 bases separating them. CDR1 is MGHDK, CDR2 SYGVNS, per germline. This CDR3 reads CASSEGADDTGELFF. In DNA, the CDR3 is TGTGCCAGCAGTGAAGGGGCGGACGACACCGGGGAGCTGTTTTTT.

This clone was observed a handful of times. The chain couples TRBV10-3 to TRBJ2-7, with a weak D call TRBD2 (6 bases). The CDR3 spans 13 residues. Germline lookup yields CDR1 ENHRY and CDR2 SYGVKD. Trimming took 5 bases from V and 1 from J, leaving 9 bases between them. The CDR3 region is CAISSGESYEQYF. The CDR3 coding sequence is TGTGCCATCAGTTCGGGGGAGTCCTACGAGCAGTACTTC.

V usage is TRBV19 and J usage is TRBJ1-1, with D hard to call. This CDR3 region has 15 residues. Germline CDR1 reads LNHDA; CDR2 reads SQIVND (reference sequence). Trimming left V 7 bases short and J 0 bases short, with 15 bases between. In DNA form, the CDR3 reads TGTGCCAGTACCCAAATTGGGGTGATGAACACTGAAGCTTTCTTT. Protein: CASTQIGVMNTEAFF.

The gene calls are TRBV6-1 and TRBJ2-5; 9 positions agree with TRBD2. Germline V gene data show CDR1 as MNHNS and CDR2 as SASEGT. The CDR3 has 17 amino acids. Unmatched junction bases numbered 17, after V lost 7 bases and J lost 5 bases. The CDR3 DNA sequence: TGTGCCAGCATTGAGGGTTTTAGTAGCGGGAGTGGGGAGACCCAGTACTTC. Amino acid sequence: CASIEGFSSGSGETQYF.

This clone appeared a few times. The V and J genes are TRBV5-4 and TRBJ1-2; a possible D gene is TRBD1 (6 bases). The CDR3 has 14 residues. Per the germline V gene, CDR1 is SGHNT and CDR2 is YYREEE (reference sequence). The V and J ends lost 2 bases and 8 bases respectively, with 16 bases between them. CDR3 bases: TGTGCCAGCAGCTTACCAGGGGACTTGCGGGGCTACACCTTC. Its translation is CASSLPGDLRGYTF.

The rearrangement links TRBV30 to TRBJ1-5, with D hard to call. V was shortened by 0 bases and J by 5 bases, with 26 bases between the two germline ends. CDR1 and CDR2 from the germline V gene are GTSNPN and SVGIG (reference sequence). This CDR3 comprises 19 residues. Here the CDR3 reads CAWSVPVRRTPRGYQPQHF. The CDR3, as DNA: TGTGCCTGGAGTGTACCGGTCAGGAGAACCCCGCGAGGATATCAGCCCCAGCATTTT.

The J gene is TRBJ2-5, the V gene TRBV7-9, with D unresolved. This CDR3 region has 15 residues. Germline CDR1 and CDR2: SEHNR and FQNEAQ (reference sequence). V lost 6 bases and J lost 3, with 17 bases in between. CDR3 DNA: TGTGCCAGCAGTCCTGTGGGCAGAGCCAAAGAGACCCAGTACTTC. Amino acid sequence: CASSPVGRAKETQYF.

CDR3 residues: CASSLVGSMNTEAFF. The CDR3 DNA sequence: TGCGCCAGCAGCTTGGTAGGCAGTATGAACACTGAAGCTTTCTTT. V gene TRBV5-1 combines with J gene TRBJ1-1; D is ambiguous. Germline V gene sequence: CDR1 SGHRS, CDR2 YFSETQ. CDR3 size: 15 residues. Trimming pared 0 bases from V and 0 bases from J, leaving 9 bases between.

The chain links TRBV15 to TRBJ2-2; the D gene is possibly TRBD2 (6 bases). Trimming pared 5 bases from V and 5 bases from J, leaving 18 bases between. The germline V gene encodes CDR1 LNHNV and CDR2 YYDKDF (reference sequence). The CDR3 loop spans 16 amino acids. CDR3 DNA: TGTGCCACCAGCCCCCGATCGCGGGGACGGACCGGGGAGCTGTTTTTT. Translated, it gives CATSPRSRGRTGELFF.

CDR3 residues: CASSAAGTGGNEQFF. The CDR3 bases are TGTGCCAGCAGCGCAGCCGGGACAGGGGGAAATGAGCAGTTCTTC. This chain connects TRBV7-2 to TRBJ2-1; 11 bases align to TRBD1. Losses at the gene ends were 5 bases for V and 7 bases for J; bases not matched to a gene: 7. The CDR3 sequence is 15 residues long. Germline V gene sequence: CDR1 SGHTA, CDR2 FQGNSA.

This clone came up a few times. The chain couples TRBV5-1 to TRBJ1-4; D is uncertain. V lost 0 bases, J lost 8 bases, and 8 bases lay in between. The CDR3 consists of 13 residues. In germline, CDR1 is SGHRS, CDR2 YFSETQ. CDR3 sequence reads: CASSLVLGEKLFF. The CDR3 region has the DNA TGCGCCAGCAGCTTGGTTTTAGGCGAAAAACTGTTTTTT.

The chain employs TRBV6-2 or TRBV6-3 and TRBJ2-2; no clear D gene. The V end lost 4 bases, the J end lost 2 bases, and 14 bases lay between the germline ends. The CDR3 is 16 residues long. Per germline, CDR1 MNHEY and CDR2 SVGEGT. This CDR3 reads CASSFLGPLNTGELFF. The DNA of the CDR3 is TGTGCCAGCAGTTTTTTAGGTCCTCTCAACACCGGGGAGCTGTTTTTT.

The chain couples TRBV4-2 to TRBJ1-1; possible D gene TRBD1, 6 bases. CDR3 size: 16 residues. Germline V lookup: CDR1 LGHNA, CDR2 YNFKEQ. The V end lost 3 bases, the J end lost 2 bases, and 16 bases lay between the germline ends. The CDR3 reads CASSHEPQGPNTEAFF. CDR3 nucleotide sequence: TGTGCCAGCAGCCACGAACCACAGGGCCCCAACACTGAAGCTTTCTTT.